The clone carrying this TCR beta chain was detected many times. TCR cDNA molecules each had a unique molecular identifier. In TCRdb, the 5' RACE reads were re-called with MiXCR into one record per CDR3 protein. The table records 35,000 to 45,000 distinct CDR3 sequences, roughly 6.5% of them present only once. Germline-derived CDR1 and CDR2 are SGHRS and YFSETQ. J lost 13 bases, V lost 6 bases, and 19 bases had no gene match. CDR3 length: 16 residues. This specimen belongs to a study of spatial heterogeneity in lung cancer. On the study more broadly: Among detected sequences, beta-chain ones consistently exceeded alpha-chain ones in number.

Time point given: sample taken at primary tumor resection. Donation came from 70 or so patients with untreated early-stage non-small cell lung cancer. No cell sorting; template was whole RNA from tumor, lung tissue or PBMC. The source material was PBMCs, sampled at surgery. The chain couples TRBV5-1 to TRBJ2-1, with TRBD2 matching 10 bases. This sequence originates from a female donor with early-stage non-small cell lung cancer. In DNA form, the CDR3 reads TGCGCCAGCACCAGGACCCCAACTAGCGGGGAAACAATTCAGTTCTTC. Encoded protein: CASTRTPTSGETIQFF.